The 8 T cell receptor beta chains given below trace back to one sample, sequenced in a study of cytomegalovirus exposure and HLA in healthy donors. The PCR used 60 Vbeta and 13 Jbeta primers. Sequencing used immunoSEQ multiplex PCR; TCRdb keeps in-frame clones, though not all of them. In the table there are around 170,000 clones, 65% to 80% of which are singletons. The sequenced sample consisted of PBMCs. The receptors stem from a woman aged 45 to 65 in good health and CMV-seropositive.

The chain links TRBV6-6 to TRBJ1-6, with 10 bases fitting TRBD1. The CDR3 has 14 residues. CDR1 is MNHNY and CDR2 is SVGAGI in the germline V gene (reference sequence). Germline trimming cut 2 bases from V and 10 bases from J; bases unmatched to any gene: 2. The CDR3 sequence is CASSYADRGSPLHF. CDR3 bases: TGTGCCAGCAGTTACGCGGACAGGGGGTCACCCCTCCACTTT.

CDR3 protein: CAISDGTGGYEQYF. CDR3 sequence (DNA): TGTGCCATCAGTGACGGGACAGGGGGCTACGAGCAGTACTTC. The V gene is TRBV10-3, the J gene TRBJ2-7; the match to TRBD1 covers 11 bases. The CDR3 sequence is 14 residues long. The junction had 1 base not matched to a gene; V was cut back by 3 bases and J by 3 bases. Germline CDR1 reads ENHRY; CDR2 reads SYGVKD.

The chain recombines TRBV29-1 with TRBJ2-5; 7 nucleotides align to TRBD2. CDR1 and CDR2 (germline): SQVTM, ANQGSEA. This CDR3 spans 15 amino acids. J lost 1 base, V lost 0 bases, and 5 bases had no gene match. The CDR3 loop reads CSVEDLSGAQETQYF. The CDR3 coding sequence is TGCAGCGTTGAAGACTTGAGCGGGGCCCAAGAGACCCAGTACTTC.

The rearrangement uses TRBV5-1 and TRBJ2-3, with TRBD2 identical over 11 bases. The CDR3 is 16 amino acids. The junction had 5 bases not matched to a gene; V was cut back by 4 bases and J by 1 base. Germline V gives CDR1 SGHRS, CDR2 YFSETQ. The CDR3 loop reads CASSPGTSGRTDTQYF. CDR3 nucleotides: TGCGCCAGCAGCCCCGGGACTAGCGGCCGCACAGATACGCAGTATTTT.

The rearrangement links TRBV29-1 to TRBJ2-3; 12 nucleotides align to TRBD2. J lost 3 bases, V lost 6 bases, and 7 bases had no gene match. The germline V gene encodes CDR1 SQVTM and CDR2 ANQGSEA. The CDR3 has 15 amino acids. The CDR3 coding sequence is TGCAGCGTCCCGTGGGGGACTAGCGGGACAGATACGCAGTATTTT. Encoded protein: CSVPWGTSGTDTQYF.

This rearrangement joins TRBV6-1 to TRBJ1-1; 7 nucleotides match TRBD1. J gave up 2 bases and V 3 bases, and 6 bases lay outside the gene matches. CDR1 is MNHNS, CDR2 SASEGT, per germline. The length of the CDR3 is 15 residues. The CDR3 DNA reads TGTGCCAGCAGTGACGCGGGACAGCTCAACACTGAAGCTTTCTTT. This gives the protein CASSDAGQLNTEAFF.

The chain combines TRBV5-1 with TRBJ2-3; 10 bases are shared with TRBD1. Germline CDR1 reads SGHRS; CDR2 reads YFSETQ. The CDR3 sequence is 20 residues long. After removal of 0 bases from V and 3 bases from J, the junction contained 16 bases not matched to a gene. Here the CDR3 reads CASSLDPPGQGFGSTDTQYF. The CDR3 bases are TGCGCCAGCAGCTTGGATCCTCCGGGACAGGGGTTTGGTTCGACAGATACGCAGTATTTT.

Here the CDR3 reads CASSSPSARSYNEQFF. The CDR3 nucleotides read TGTGCCAGCAGTTCACCTTCGGCGAGGTCCTACAATGAGCAGTTCTTC. V is TRBV28 and J is TRBJ2-1; D is uncertain. The CDR3 extends over 16 amino acids. V lost 4 bases and J lost 1, with 14 bases in between. Looked up from germline, CDR1 is MDHEN and CDR2 is SYDVKM.